Many counts were recorded for the clone carrying this T cell receptor (beta chain). The antigen is unknown. These data originate in a study of T cells after yellow fever vaccination. For the study at large: Each low-cell-number fraction was prepared by means of SMART-Seq v4 Ultra Low Input. Study results and caveats: Reappearing after the booster were most of the clones from primary vaccination (about 96% CD4, 70% to 90% CD8). Although the secondary response was weaker, it peaked faster, at day 5 versus 15.

A single record per CDR3 protein comes from TCRdb applying MiXCR to the 5' RACE reads. The sample records about 69,000 distinct CDR3 sequences, under 6.5% being singletons. This CDR3 contains 16 residues. Germline assignment: CDR1 LGHNA and CDR2 YSLEER. V was pared by 0 bases and J by 14 bases, with 20 bases between. The clonotype originates from a man younger than 35 who received the YFV17D yellow fever vaccine. This specimen consisted of CD4+ T cells sorted from PBMCs, obtained less than 18 days after the first yellow fever vaccination. This chain connects TRBV4-3 to TRBJ1-6; possible D gene TRBD1, 5 bases. CDR3 nucleotide sequence: TGCGCCAGCAGCCAAGACCCGCACCACCTCGGGGGGTCCCTCCACTTT. It is translated as CASSQDPHHLGGSLHF.